Listed here are 25 T cell receptor beta chains from one sample, sequenced in a study of regulatory T cells in long-lasting Graves disease. The time point: newly diagnosed GD, antithyroid drugs for less than 3 months. Extracted PBMC RNA gave rise to the TCR library. Building of the TCR beta libraries involved iRepertoire HTBI primers and Arm-PCR of CDR3 regions. Each CDR3 protein is one row after TCRdb ran MiXCR on the multiplex PCR reads. The data contain 400,000 to 500,000 distinct CDR3 sequences, less than 20% of them seen just once; the ten biggest clones take up under 30%. The sample was also reused in another study, on T cells in Graves' hyperthyroidism and ophthalmopathy.

This sample comprised peripheral blood mononuclear cells (PBMCs), obtained at new diagnosis, from a patient treated with antithyroid drugs. These receptors all come from a young woman with Graves disease.

The chain is built from TRBV20-1 and TRBJ2-2, with 7 bases that match TRBD2. With V trimmed by 3 bases and J by 5 bases, 3 bases remained unmatched. The CDR3 length is 13 residues. CDR1 is DFQATT, CDR2 SNEGSKA, per germline (reference sequence). The CDR3 DNA reads TGCAGTGCTAGGAGGGAGGGTACCGGGGAGCTGTTTTTT. Residues: CSARREGTGELFF.

The chain joins TRBV20-1 to TRBJ2-7, with D possibly being TRBD2 (6 bases). CDR3 size: 15 residues. V shed 0 bases and J shed 4 bases, with 16 bases lying between them. Per the germline V gene, CDR1 is DFQATT and CDR2 is SNEGSKA (reference sequence). The CDR3 region has the DNA TGCAGTGCTAGAGACCCGACTAGGAAGGTATACGAGCAGTACTTC. It specifies CSARDPTRKVYEQYF.

There are many counts of this clonotype. The chain has TRBV28 and TRBJ1-5; no reliable D call. The CDR3 covers 17 residues. V was clipped by 6 bases and J by 1 base, with 19 bases between them. Germline CDR1 MDHEN, CDR2 SYDVKM. CDR3 DNA sequence: TGTGCCAGCAGCTTCCCAACGATCGATTTCAGCAATCAGCCCCAGCATTTT. As protein: CASSFPTIDFSNQPQHF.

This clonotype occurred a few times. The rearrangement uses TRBV5-6 and TRBJ1-1; unclear D gene. Germline V gene lookup returns CDR1 SGHDT and CDR2 YYEEEE. With 4 bases removed from V and 2 bases from J, the gap between germline ends came to 15 bases. The CDR3 totals 15 residues. CDR3 loop: CASSGVIGGNTEAFF. The CDR3 DNA reads TGTGCCAGCAGCGGGGTAATTGGAGGAAACACTGAAGCTTTCTTT. Based on the CDR3 plus reference TRBV5-6 and TRBJ1-1, the full variable domain is DAGVTQSPTHLIKTRGQQVTLRCSPKSGHDTVSWYQQALGQGPQFIFQYYEEEERQRGNFPDRFSGHQFPNYSSELNVNALLLGDSALYLCASSGVIGGNTEAFFGQGTRLTVV.

V usage is TRBV5-4 and J usage is TRBJ2-1; 10 nucleotides align to TRBD1. Germline V gives CDR1 SGHNT, CDR2 YYREEE (reference sequence). The trim removed 4 bases at V and 5 bases at J, leaving 12 bases unmatched. CDR3 length: 17 residues. The CDR3 loop reads CASSTGQGDNLHNEQFF. As DNA, the CDR3 is TGTGCCAGCAGCACAGGACAGGGGGACAACCTACACAATGAGCAGTTCTTC.

For the CDR3, the DNA is TGTGCCAGCAGCCTCCTCTCAGGACTACAGTACTTC. It specifies CASSLLSGLQYF. V and J are TRBV6-2 or TRBV6-3 and TRBJ2-7; possibly TRBD2 for D (6 bases). The CDR3 has 12 residues. Germline CDR1 MNHEY, CDR2 SVGEGT. The germline V and J ends were trimmed by 6 bases and 10 bases, with 16 bases remaining between them.

This clonotype was found many times. The J gene is TRBJ2-5, the V gene TRBV2; D possibly corresponds to TRBD1 (5 bases). CDR3 length: 13 residues. Germline lookup yields CDR1 SNHLY and CDR2 FYNNEI. Deletions cut 9 bases from V and 5 bases from J, with 16 bases between. In DNA form, the CDR3 reads TGTGCCAGTACTGAGGACATCCTGGAGACCCAGTACTTC. Its protein is CASTEDILETQYF.

This clonotype was seen ten or more times. The chain employs TRBV27 and TRBJ1-5, with a possible D match to TRBD1 (5 bases). Germline CDR1 reads MNHEY; CDR2 reads SMNVEV (reference sequence). Trimming removed 8 bases from V and 2 bases from J, with 19 bases in between. The CDR3 is 16 residues long. The CDR3, as DNA: TGTGCCAGCGGAAGACAGTTGGGGTCTGGCAATCAGCCCCAGCATTTT. This translates into CASGRQLGSGNQPQHF.

The chain carries TRBV18 and TRBJ1-1; D gene unclear. The CDR3 spans 15 residues. Germline V gene lookup returns CDR1 KGHSH and CDR2 LQKENI. Trimming left V 1 base short and J 5 bases short, with 14 bases between. The CDR3 loop is CASSPRLSRQTEAFF. CDR3 nucleotides: TGTGCCAGCTCACCACGATTAAGTCGACAAACTGAAGCTTTCTTT.

The chain combines TRBV6-5 with TRBJ2-1; TRBD2 matches 10 bases. V shed 2 bases and J 7 bases; nucleotides not matched to a gene: 17. Germline loops: CDR1 MNHEY, CDR2 SVGAGI. The CDR3 extends over 19 amino acids. The CDR3 here is CASSYPTERTSGAKNEQFF. The DNA of the CDR3 is TGTGCCAGCAGTTACCCAACCGAAAGAACTAGCGGGGCCAAGAATGAGCAGTTCTTC.

This clonotype was counted between two and nine times. This chain connects TRBV20-1 to TRBJ1-6; the D is unclear. The V end was cut by 4 bases, the J end by 7 bases, with 14 bases between. The CDR3 loop spans 14 amino acids. Germline V gene data show CDR1 as DFQATT and CDR2 as SNEGSKA (reference sequence). The CDR3 DNA reads TGCAGTGCTATAAACGCGGGAGAGAATTCACCCCTCCACTTT. This gives the protein CSAINAGENSPLHF.

This clonotype occurred a few times. The chain combines TRBV6-1 with TRBJ1-5; 8 bases agree with TRBD1. This CDR3 is built from 15 residues. The J segment lost 3 bases and the V segment lost 1 base, leaving 2 bases of the junction unmatched. Germline CDR1 and CDR2: MNHNS and SASEGT. The CDR3 DNA sequence: TGTGCCAGCAGTGAAGGGGACAGGTTCAATCAGCCCCAGCATTTT. This codes for CASSEGDRFNQPQHF.

V is TRBV10-3 and J is TRBJ2-2, with 8 bases aligning to TRBD1. Per germline, CDR1 ENHRY and CDR2 SYGVKD. The CDR3 is made up of 14 amino acids. The junction had 2 bases not matched to a gene; V was cut back by 4 bases and J by 4 bases. CDR3 residues: CAISVDRATGELFF. The DNA of the CDR3 is TGTGCCATCAGTGTGGACAGGGCCACCGGGGAGCTGTTTTTT.

This clonotype was found many times. V is TRBV20-1 and J is TRBJ2-7; TRBD1 agrees at 9 bases. The CDR3 loop spans 14 amino acids. Per germline, CDR1 DFQATT and CDR2 SNEGSKA (reference sequence). Trimming at V came to 6 bases and at J to 3 bases, leaving 9 bases not matched to a gene. The CDR3 coding sequence is TGCAGTGCAATCACGGGACAGGGCCTCTACGAGCAGTACTTC. It is translated as CSAITGQGLYEQYF.

The sample holds many counts of this clonotype. This chain connects TRBV6-1 to TRBJ2-1; possible D gene TRBD2, 6 bases. This CDR3 is 18 amino acids long. V lost 6 bases, J lost 6 bases, and 27 bases lay in between. Germline CDR1 and CDR2: MNHNS and SASEGT. Here the CDR3 DNA reads TGTGCCAGCAGCCCGTTAGTTCCAGCGGGCACGAACCCCAATGAGCAGTTCTTC. Its translation: CASSPLVPAGTNPNEQFF.

Only a few counts were recorded for this clonotype. The V gene is TRBV18, the J gene TRBJ1-1, with 7 bases fitting TRBD1. Germline V lookup: CDR1 KGHSH, CDR2 LQKENI. V was pared by 3 bases and J by 1 base, with 5 bases of the junction left unmatched. The CDR3 has 15 residues. CDR3 nucleotides: TGTGCCAGCTCACCCAGGACAGGAACGAACACTGAAGCTTTCTTT. Translating it yields CASSPRTGTNTEAFF.

The table lists this clonotype with a few counts. A much larger clone lies a single base off, so this may be a read error. The J gene is TRBJ2-3, the V gene TRBV27, with 7 bases that match TRBD2. Germline CDR1 and CDR2: MNHEY and SMNVEV (reference sequence). This CDR3 comprises 15 residues. The CDR3 sequence is CASSLTGGSADTRYF. CDR3 nucleotides: TGTGCCAGCAGTTTAACGGGCGGGAGCGCAGATACGCGGTATTTT.

As regards this clonotype: Its ends do not fully match the called genes, so a read error is possible. The J gene is TRBJ2-2, the V gene TRBV11-2; 7 nucleotides line up with TRBD1. The length of the CDR3 is 17 residues. Looked up from germline, CDR1 is SGHAT and CDR2 is FQNNGV. The CDR3 sequence is CASSFRPDRVGTGELSF. In DNA form, the CDR3 reads TGTGCCAGCAGCTTTAGACCTGACAGGGTGGGCACCGGGGAGCTGTCTTTT.

The rearrangement uses TRBV19 and TRBJ2-2, with D possibly TRBD2 on 6 matching bases. Trimming removed 3 bases at V and 3 bases at J, with 14 bases between. The V gene's germline CDR1 is LNHDA and CDR2 SQIVND (reference sequence). The CDR3 is made up of 16 amino acids. CDR3 amino acids: CASSIPTGGDTGELFF. CDR3 nucleotides: TGTGCCAGTAGTATCCCGACTGGAGGGGACACCGGGGAGCTGTTTTTT.

The genes are TRBV5-1 and TRBJ2-7; D is unclear. Trimming pared 0 bases from V and 4 bases from J, leaving 14 bases between. The CDR3 consists of 15 residues. CDR1 SGHRS and CDR2 YFSETQ come from the germline V gene. The CDR3 region is CASSLEKLTSYEQYF. CDR3 DNA sequence: TGCGCCAGCAGCTTGGAGAAACTAACTTCGTACGAGCAGTACTTC.

This chain connects TRBV5-1 to TRBJ2-1; possible D gene TRBD1, 5 bases. Between the trimmed V and J ends, which lost 6 bases and 6 bases, there was a span of 19 bases. Germline V CDR1 and CDR2: SGHRS, YFSETQ. CDR3 size: 15 residues. The CDR3 here is CASTPGASTANEQFF. As DNA, the CDR3 is TGCGCCAGCACCCCTGGGGCTTCTACAGCCAATGAGCAGTTCTTC.

The chain combines TRBV27 with TRBJ1-3, with D hard to call. Germline CDR1 and CDR2: MNHEY and SMNVEV (reference sequence). V was pared by 5 bases and J by 2 bases, with 19 bases between. CDR3 length equals 17 residues. As DNA, the CDR3 is TGTGCCAGCAGTCCCATCACAGCCCCCCGCACTGGAAACACCATATATTTT. It translates to CASSPITAPRTGNTIYF.

In its sample, this clonotype was seen many times. The chain recombines TRBV11-3 with TRBJ2-3; D is unclear. Germline-derived CDR1 and CDR2 are SGHNT and YENEEA. CDR3 length: 15 amino acids. V lost 8 bases and J 3 bases, leaving 18 bases between the germline ends. CDR3 sequence: CASGNRALGTDTQYF. CDR3 nucleotides: TGTGCCAGCGGTAATAGGGCCCTCGGTACAGATACGCAGTATTTT.

A few counts support this clonotype. A much larger clone differs from this one at a single base, so this may be a read error. The rearrangement links TRBV3-1 to TRBJ1-1, with D maybe TRBD1 (6 bases). This CDR3 has 14 residues. Germline assignment: CDR1 LGHDT and CDR2 YNNKEL (reference sequence). This CDR3 reads CASSPQGRDTEASF. In nucleotides, the CDR3 is TGTGCCAGCAGCCCACAGGGAAGGGACACTGAAGCTTCCTTT.

J is TRBJ2-4 and V is TRBV5-5; TRBD2 is a possible D gene (5 bases). The V end lost 0 bases, the J end lost 7 bases, and 14 bases lay between the germline ends. This CDR3 is built from 15 residues. The germline V gene encodes CDR1 SGHKS and CDR2 YYEKEE (reference sequence). Here the CDR3 DNA reads TGTGCCAGCAGCTTGGCGATACAGCGAGGGAACATTCAGTACTTC. Its translation: CASSLAIQRGNIQYF.